This T cell receptor beta chain appears in the sequencing data of a study of control samples from healthy donors and cancer patients (dated by TCRdb to the early 2020s). The library was built by means of the immunoSEQ multiplex PCR assay. TCRdb re-hosts the immuneACCESS table, in-frame sequences only. Its copies lack some clones; in the studies checked, an unresolved V gene accounts for under half of them, and the cause for the rest is not known. The sample profile shows roughly 180,000 clones; 91% of them were found once. Roughly 2.1% of the sample is held by the ten biggest clonotypes. Notes on this clone: This receptor's antigen is unknown. It has no much larger one-base neighbor in the sample; base qualities were not kept.

The TCR was taken from a woman aged 40 to 55 in good health. Material: blood.

CDR3 region: CASSQDGAHEQYF. The DNA reads as follows: TGTGCCAGCAGCCAAGATGGCGCCCACGAGCAGTACTTC. The chain couples TRBV3-1 (or the pseudogene TRBV3-2) to TRBJ2-7, with the D segment identity uncertain. The CDR3 starts with the cysteine, ends with the phenylalanine, and has 13 residues. The kept DNA is CDR3 alone, 39 bases in frame from the first base. CDR1 and CDR2, looked up from the germline V gene (reference sequence), are LGHDT and YNNKEL. Deletion took 0 bases off V and 5 bases off J, with a span of 8 bases between the germline ends.